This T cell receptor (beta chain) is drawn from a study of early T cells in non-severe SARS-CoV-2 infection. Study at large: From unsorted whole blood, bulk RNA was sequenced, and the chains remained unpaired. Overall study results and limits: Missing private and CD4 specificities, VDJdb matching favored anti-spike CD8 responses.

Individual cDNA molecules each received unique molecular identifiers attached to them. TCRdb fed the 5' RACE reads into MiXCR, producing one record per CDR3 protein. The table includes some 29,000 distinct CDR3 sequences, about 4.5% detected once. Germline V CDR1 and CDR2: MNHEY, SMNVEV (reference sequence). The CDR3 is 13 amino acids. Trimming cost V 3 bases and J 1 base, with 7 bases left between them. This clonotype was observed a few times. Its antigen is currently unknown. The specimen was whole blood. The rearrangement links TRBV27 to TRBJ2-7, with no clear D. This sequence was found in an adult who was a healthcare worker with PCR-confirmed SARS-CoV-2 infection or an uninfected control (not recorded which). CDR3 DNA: TGTGCCAGCAGTTTTGGGATTTCCTACGAGCAGTACTTC. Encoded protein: CASSFGISYEQYF.